This T cell receptor (beta chain) derives from a study of OX40 agonist ivuxolimab in advanced cancers. In regard to this clone: Antigen: not known.

CDR1 and CDR2 from the germline V gene are SGDLS and YYNGEE. V gave up 4 bases and J gave up 4 bases; unmatched junction bases: 10. The CDR3 is 16 amino acids. General study findings and limits: Researchers did not determine the expanded peripheral T cells' antigen specificity. Some nonresponders also had low normalized T-cell clonal expansion.

Sequencing used immunoSEQ multiplex PCR; TCRdb keeps in-frame clones, though not all of them. The data show around 80,000 clones, roughly 84% seen once. The TCR comes from an adult with an advanced solid tumor such as melanoma, head and neck, liver or kidney cancer. J is TRBJ1-2 and V is TRBV9, with 10 bases that match TRBD1. The source was CD4+ or CD8+ T cells sorted from blood, collected in a trial of the OX40 agonist ivuxolimab. The CDR3 region has the DNA TGTGCCAGCAGCTTCGACGGGACAGGGGACAGCTATGGCTACACCTTC. Translation gives CASSFDGTGDSYGYTF.